The clone carrying this T cell receptor (beta chain) was observed a handful of times. What it binds is not known. These data come from a study of identical twins. Regarding the study as a whole: While abundant cord blood beta clonotypes carried fewer insertions, memory repertoires showed no such pattern.

The CDR3 has 16 amino acids. Germline CDR1 is LNHDA and CDR2 is SQIVND (reference sequence). With 3 bases removed from V and 2 bases from J, the gap between germline ends came to 16 bases. TCRdb called the 5' RACE reads again in MiXCR, with one record for every CDR3 protein. Altogether more than 1.5 million distinct CDR3 sequences are present, more than 30% being singletons, with the ten largest covering about 0.27%. The gene calls are TRBV19 and TRBJ1-2; D remains ambiguous. Sequencing was done on a sample of cord blood. This clonotype was obtained from a newborn girl in good health. CDR3 DNA: TGTGCCAGTAGTATTGGCTGGCGTTCACCCAACTATGGCTACACCTTC. Translated: CASSIGWRSPNYGYTF.